A selection of T cell receptor beta chains follows, all from one sample in a study of T cell responses to AZD1222 COVID-19 vaccine. Generated by immunoSEQ multiplex PCR, the TCRdb table keeps only in-frame clones and is missing some. The sample includes under 150,000 clones, roughly nine tenths seen only once; the top ten take 2.4%. The material sequenced was peripheral blood, taken on day 0 of AZD1222 vaccination. Every receptor here comes from an adult in good health. The CDR3 runs from the conserved cysteine through the conserved F or W. Each record gives: CDR3 DNA, CDR3 protein, CDR3 length, D gene, J gene, clone size, V gene. The D gene is left open where the match is weak. Size is omitted from some rows. Given values are once, few, many or a class for expanded clones.

DNA: TGTGCCAGCACCGCGGAGGGCGGTAGCACAGATACGCAGTATTTT; CDR3: CASTAEGGSTDTQYF; length: 15; D: NA; J: TRBJ2-3; size: NA; V: TRBV7-9
DNA: TGTGCCAGCAGCTTCGACCTCAGCTCCTACAATGAGCAGTTCTTC; CDR3: CASSFDLSSYNEQFF; length: 15; D: NA; J: TRBJ2-1; size: NA; V: TRBV5-4
DNA: TGTGCCAGCAGTGAATGGGCCTCCTCTGGAAACACCATATATTTT; CDR3: CASSEWASSGNTIYF; length: 15; D: NA; J: TRBJ1-3; size: NA; V: TRBV25-1
DNA: TGCGCCAGCAGCTTGGAGGCACCCAACTATAATTCACCCCTCCACTTT; CDR3: CASSLEAPNYNSPLHF; length: 16; D: NA; J: TRBJ1-6; size: NA; V: TRBV5-1
DNA: TGTGCCAGCAAAGGGGACAACTCTGGAAACACCATATATTTT; CDR3: CASKGDNSGNTIYF; length: 14; D: NA; J: TRBJ1-3; size: NA; V: TRBV25-1
DNA: TGTGCCAGCAGCTTAGATCGCGGCAGGGGCTACACCTTC; CDR3: CASSLDRGRGYTF; length: 13; D: NA; J: TRBJ1-2; size: NA; V: TRBV11-2
DNA: TGTGCCAGCAGCCAGCCCCAGGGAACTGGGGCCAACGTCCTGACTTTC; CDR3: CASSQPQGTGANVLTF; length: 16; D: NA; J: TRBJ2-6; size: NA; V: TRBV3-1/TRBV3-2
DNA: TGTGCCAGCAGTCAGCCCCAGCATTTT; CDR3: CASSQPQHF; length: 9; D: NA; J: TRBJ1-5; size: NA; V: TRBV5-6
DNA: TGTGCCAGTAGTCCCCGGCAGGGCCATGGCTACACCTTC; CDR3: CASSPRQGHGYTF; length: 13; D: NA; J: TRBJ1-2; size: once; V: TRBV19
DNA: TGTGCCAGCAGCGTAGGGACAGGGGCTTTTTACGAGCAGTACTTC; CDR3: CASSVGTGAFYEQYF; length: 15; D: TRBD1; J: TRBJ2-7; size: NA; V: TRBV9
DNA: TGTGCCATCTATAGCGGAAGCACAGATACGCAGTATTTT; CDR3: CAIYSGSTDTQYF; length: 13; D: NA; J: TRBJ2-3; size: few; V: TRBV10-3
DNA: TGTGCCAGCGGTTCTCAGTCTATGAGCTCCTACAATGAGCAGTTCTTC; CDR3: CASGSQSMSSYNEQFF; length: 16; D: NA; J: TRBJ2-1; size: NA; V: TRBV5-4
DNA: TGTGCCAGCAGCTTCTGGGCAGGGCGGGATGAGCAGTTCTTC; CDR3: CASSFWAGRDEQFF; length: 14; D: NA; J: TRBJ2-1; size: NA; V: TRBV5-5
DNA: TGTGCCTGGAGTGTAACCGGCGGGGGGAGGCAGTACTTC; CDR3: CAWSVTGGGRQYF; length: 13; D: TRBD2; J: TRBJ2-7; size: NA; V: TRBV30
DNA: TGTGCCAGCAGTTACTCGGGAGAGGGTTACACTGAAGCTTTCTTT; CDR3: CASSYSGEGYTEAFF; length: 15; D: NA; J: TRBJ1-1; size: NA; V: TRBV6-6
DNA: TGTGCCTGGGGATGGACAGGGAGTGGCTACACCTTC; CDR3: CAWGWTGSGYTF; length: 12; D: TRBD1; J: TRBJ1-2; size: NA; V: TRBV30
DNA: TGTGCCAGCAGTTTAGGGGGGCCCGCGCCCCAAGAGACCCAGTACTTC; CDR3: CASSLGGPAPQETQYF; length: 16; D: NA; J: TRBJ2-5; size: NA; V: TRBV28
DNA: TGTGCCAGCAGCTTGATCGGCGGGATTAGCGGGGAGCTGTTTTTT; CDR3: CASSLIGGISGELFF; length: 15; D: NA; J: TRBJ2-2; size: NA; V: TRBV5-4
DNA: TGTGCCAGCAGTTCCCTCCCCCGGGGCCGGGGCTACACCTTC; CDR3: CASSSLPRGRGYTF; length: 14; D: NA; J: TRBJ1-2; size: NA; V: TRBV27
DNA: TGTGCCAGCAGCCCACGGGGAGCCGGCTACACCTTC; CDR3: CASSPRGAGYTF; length: 12; D: NA; J: TRBJ1-2; size: NA; V: TRBV3-1/TRBV3-2
DNA: TGTGCCAGCTCACCTGGAAATGGCGGGAGCTTCGGGGAGCTGTTTTTT; CDR3: CASSPGNGGSFGELFF; length: 16; D: TRBD2; J: TRBJ2-2; size: NA; V: TRBV18
DNA: TGTGCCAGCAGTGAATATAGGCCCGGACAGGGGGCCCTTCAGCCCCAGCATTTT; CDR3: CASSEYRPGQGALQPQHF; length: 18; D: TRBD1; J: TRBJ1-5; size: NA; V: TRBV25-1
DNA: TGTGCCAGCAGCCCCACTCGAAGGAGCTCCTACAATGAGCAGTTCTTC; CDR3: CASSPTRRSSYNEQFF; length: 16; D: NA; J: TRBJ2-1; size: NA; V: TRBV9
DNA: TGTGCCAGCAGCTTGAGGGGGGGCACTGAAGCTTTCTTT; CDR3: CASSLRGGTEAFF; length: 13; D: NA; J: TRBJ1-1; size: once; V: TRBV7-2
DNA: TGTGCCAGCAGCTCCGGTAAGGGTGCCTACGAGCAGTACTTC; CDR3: CASSSGKGAYEQYF; length: 14; D: NA; J: TRBJ2-7; size: NA; V: TRBV7-9
DNA: TGCGCCAGCAGCTCCGGGACAGGGGTTCAGGTTTCGGAAAAACTGTTTTTT; CDR3: CASSSGTGVQVSEKLFF; length: 17; D: TRBD1; J: TRBJ1-4; size: NA; V: TRBV5-1
DNA: TGTGCCAGCAGTGCCCGTTCACAGGGAACTGGAAACACCATATATTTT; CDR3: CASSARSQGTGNTIYF; length: 16; D: NA; J: TRBJ1-3; size: NA; V: TRBV2
DNA: TGTGCCAGCAGCTTGATCAGCGGGAGGTTGTTCTTC; CDR3: CASSLISGRLFF; length: 12; D: TRBD2; J: TRBJ2-1; size: once; V: TRBV7-3
DNA: TGTGCCATCAGTGAGTCGGATAGCGGGAGTAATGAGCAGTTCTTC; CDR3: CAISESDSGSNEQFF; length: 15; D: TRBD2; J: TRBJ2-1; size: NA; V: TRBV10-3
DNA: TGTGCCAGCAGCTTGGAGGGGGCTGGGTATGGCTACACCTTC; CDR3: CASSLEGAGYGYTF; length: 14; D: TRBD1; J: TRBJ1-2; size: NA; V: TRBV5-4
DNA: TGTGCCAGCAGTCACGGACAAACGAGCAATCAGCCCCAGCATTTT; CDR3: CASSHGQTSNQPQHF; length: 15; D: NA; J: TRBJ1-5; size: few; V: TRBV3-1/TRBV3-2
DNA: TGTGCCAGCAGCAAAAGGAGCGCCCCGGAGAACACTGAAGCTTTCTTT; CDR3: CASSKRSAPENTEAFF; length: 16; D: NA; J: TRBJ1-1; size: NA; V: TRBV21-1
DNA: TGTGCCAGTAGTGCCTCCGGACTAGCGGGAAGAGACGAGCAGTACTTC; CDR3: CASSASGLAGRDEQYF; length: 16; D: TRBD2; J: TRBJ2-7; size: NA; V: TRBV19
DNA: TGTGCCTGGCGGCGGCAGGGATCCTACGAGCAGTACTTC; CDR3: CAWRRQGSYEQYF; length: 13; D: NA; J: TRBJ2-7; size: NA; V: TRBV30
DNA: TGTGCCAGCAGCCCCCTAGCGGGAGGGTACAATGAGCAGTTCTTC; CDR3: CASSPLAGGYNEQFF; length: 15; D: TRBD2; J: TRBJ2-1; size: NA; V: TRBV3-1/TRBV3-2
DNA: TGCAGTGCTGGGGACAGGGGCGAGCAGTACTTC; CDR3: CSAGDRGEQYF; length: 11; D: TRBD1; J: TRBJ2-7; size: NA; V: TRBV20-1
DNA: TGTGCCAGTAGTGTCCAGGTCAATGAGCAGTTCTTC; CDR3: CASSVQVNEQFF; length: 12; D: NA; J: TRBJ2-1; size: NA; V: TRBV19
DNA: TGTGCCAGCAGTGAAGCGGGACAGCGCTCCTACGAGCAGTACTTC; CDR3: CASSEAGQRSYEQYF; length: 15; D: TRBD1; J: TRBJ2-7; size: NA; V: TRBV6-1
DNA: TGTGCCAGCAGCGAGTCGGGAGCCGAGGATACGCAGTATTTT; CDR3: CASSESGAEDTQYF; length: 14; D: NA; J: TRBJ2-3; size: NA; V: TRBV9
DNA: TGTGCCAGCAGCTTGTATCGATCAGCAACTGAAGCTTTCTTT; CDR3: CASSLYRSATEAFF; length: 14; D: NA; J: TRBJ1-1; size: NA; V: TRBV5-4
DNA: TGTGCCAGCAGTTACTCGCCGGGACAGGGGTCAGGGTTGACCGGGGAGCTGTTTTTT; CDR3: CASSYSPGQGSGLTGELFF; length: 19; D: TRBD1; J: TRBJ2-2; size: NA; V: TRBV6-2/TRBV6-3
DNA: TGTGCCAGCAGCGCCTCAGTAGCTAATTCACCCCTCCACTTT; CDR3: CASSASVANSPLHF; length: 14; D: NA; J: TRBJ1-6; size: once; V: TRBV9
DNA: TGTGCCAGCAGCCTGGACAGGGACCAGCCCCAGCATTTT; CDR3: CASSLDRDQPQHF; length: 13; D: TRBD1; J: TRBJ1-5; size: NA; V: TRBV3-1/TRBV3-2
DNA: TGTGCCAGCAGTTACTCGTGGACAGGGAGAGGAGAGACCCAGTACTTC; CDR3: CASSYSWTGRGETQYF; length: 16; D: TRBD1; J: TRBJ2-5; size: once; V: TRBV6-5
DNA: TGTGCCAGCAGCTCGGATGGACAATTCTACGAGCAGTACTTC; CDR3: CASSSDGQFYEQYF; length: 14; D: NA; J: TRBJ2-7; size: NA; V: TRBV5-5
DNA: TGTGCCAGCACCCAGGGAAATTGGAGCAATCAGCCCCAGCATTTT; CDR3: CASTQGNWSNQPQHF; length: 15; D: NA; J: TRBJ1-5; size: NA; V: TRBV6-6
DNA: TGTGCCAGCGAGAAGCCCCTTAGGGGGAACATTCAGTACTTC; CDR3: CASEKPLRGNIQYF; length: 14; D: NA; J: TRBJ2-4; size: NA; V: TRBV6-5
DNA: TGTGCCAGCAGCCTCGGGACAGGGCCCTACGAGCAGTACTTC; CDR3: CASSLGTGPYEQYF; length: 14; D: TRBD1; J: TRBJ2-7; size: NA; V: TRBV11-3
DNA: TGTGCCAGCAGACGGACCGCCTATGAGCAGTTCTTC; CDR3: CASRRTAYEQFF; length: 12; D: NA; J: TRBJ2-1; size: NA; V: TRBV6-5
DNA: TGTGCCAGCAGCCCGAAGAGCGGGCCAGATACGCAGTATTTT; CDR3: CASSPKSGPDTQYF; length: 14; D: NA; J: TRBJ2-3; size: NA; V: TRBV6-4
DNA: TGTGCCAGCAGCCTCGGTGGAGGGGTGCTGTTTTTT; CDR3: CASSLGGGVLFF; length: 12; D: NA; J: TRBJ2-2; size: NA; V: TRBV3-1/TRBV3-2
DNA: TGTGCCAGCCTCAGGGGCGTCTCTGGAAACACCATATATTTT; CDR3: CASLRGVSGNTIYF; length: 14; D: NA; J: TRBJ1-3; size: NA; V: TRBV2
DNA: TGTGCCAGCAGTAGGGACAGTGGTAATGAAAAACTGTTTTTT; CDR3: CASSRDSGNEKLFF; length: 14; D: TRBD1; J: TRBJ1-4; size: NA; V: TRBV2